The following is a T cell receptor (beta chain) sequence with its context. This sample was taken from a study of blood T cells in healthy people across ages. Germline V gene data show CDR1 as LGHNA and CDR2 as YSLEER. The CDR3 is made up of 14 amino acids. V shed 5 bases and J shed 0 bases, with 10 bases lying between them. Drawing of peripheral blood yielded ten milliliters from each donor. There were at least 5.5 micrograms of total RNA extracted from every sample. Sample-barcoded 5' priming and a J-beta primer mix drove a second PCR of roughly 6 to 12 cycles. The template-switch adaptor, which had 12 random nucleotides, put a tag on each cDNA molecule. TCRdb ran MiXCR on the 5' RACE reads and lists one entry per CDR3 protein. The data show 750,000 to 950,000 distinct CDR3 sequences, with 25% to 35% seen just once and 10% to 13% held by the top ten. These data were also reused for a study on T cells of mothers and their children.

The chain uses TRBV4-3 and TRBJ1-2; D gene unclear. What was sequenced was blood. The sequence was collected from a woman in her forties in good health. In nucleotides, the CDR3 is TGCGCCAGCAGCACACAGCCTTCTAACTATGGCTACACCTTC. Encoded protein: CASSTQPSNYGYTF.